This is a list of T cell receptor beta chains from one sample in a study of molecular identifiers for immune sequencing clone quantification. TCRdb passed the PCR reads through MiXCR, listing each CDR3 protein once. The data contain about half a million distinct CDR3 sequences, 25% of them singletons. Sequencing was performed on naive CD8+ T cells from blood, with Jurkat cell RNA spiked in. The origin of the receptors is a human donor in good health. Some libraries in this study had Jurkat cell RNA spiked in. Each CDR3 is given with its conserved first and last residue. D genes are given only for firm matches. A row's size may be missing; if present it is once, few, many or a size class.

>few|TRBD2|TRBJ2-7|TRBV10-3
CAISESASGRPYEQYF
TGTGCCATCAGTGAGTCTGCTAGCGGGAGGCCCTACGAGCAGTACTTC
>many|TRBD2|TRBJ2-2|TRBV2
CASSSLPGLAGGPSAGELFF
TGTGCCAGCAGCTCCCTACCGGGACTAGCGGGAGGCCCATCCGCCGGGGAGCTGTTTTTT
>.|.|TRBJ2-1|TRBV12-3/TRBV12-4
CASGRLGHPRHNEQFF
TGTGCCAGCGGCCGACTTGGACACCCGCGGCACAATGAGCAGTTCTTC
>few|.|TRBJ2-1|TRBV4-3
CASSQATTDYNEQFF
TGCGCCAGCAGCCAAGCAACCACAGATTACAATGAGCAGTTCTTC
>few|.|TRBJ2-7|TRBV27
CASRTGPRSTYEQYF
TGTGCCAGCCGAACAGGCCCGAGGTCCACCTACGAGCAGTACTTC
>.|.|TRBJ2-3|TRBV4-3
CASSQEVQRARPDTQYF
TGCGCCAGCAGCCAAGAAGTCCAGCGGGCCCGCCCAGATACGCAGTATTTT
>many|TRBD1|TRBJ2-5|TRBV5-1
CASSLEERTGQSSVTQYF
TGCGCCAGCAGCTTGGAAGAAAGGACGGGACAGTCGAGCGTGACCCAGTACTTC
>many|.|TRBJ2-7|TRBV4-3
CASSQGQRYEQYF
TGCGCCAGCAGCCAGGGCCAACGGTACGAGCAGTACTTC
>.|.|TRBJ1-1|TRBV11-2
CASSPMGWDPEAFF
TGTGCCAGCAGCCCCATGGGGTGGGATCCTGAAGCTTTCTTT
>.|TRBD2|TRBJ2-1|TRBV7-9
CASRPNAGVYNEQFF
TGTGCCAGCAGACCCAATGCGGGGGTCTACAATGAGCAGTTCTTC
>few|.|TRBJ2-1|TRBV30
CAWSVVYHNEQFF
TGTGCCTGGAGTGTTGTTTACCACAATGAGCAGTTCTTC
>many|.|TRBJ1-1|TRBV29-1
CSAIRSGEAFF
TGCAGCGCCATAAGGTCGGGTGAAGCTTTCTTT
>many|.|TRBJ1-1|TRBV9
CASSVGARQFF
TGTGCCAGCAGCGTAGGCGCAAGGCAGTTCTTT
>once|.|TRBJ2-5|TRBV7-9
CASSFGPYVQETRYF
TGTGCCAGCAGCTTCGGGCCCTACGTCCAAGAGACCCGGTACTTC
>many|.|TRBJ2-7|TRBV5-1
CASSHPGIDEQYF
TGCGCCAGCAGCCACCCCGGTATCGACGAGCAGTACTTC
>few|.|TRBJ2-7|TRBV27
CASGLRDAASYEQYF
TGTGCCAGCGGACTACGGGACGCAGCGTCCTACGAGCAGTACTTC
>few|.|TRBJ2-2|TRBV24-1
CATSEEDSLRPYATGELFF
TGTGCCACCAGTGAAGAGGACAGCCTCCGACCCTATGCCACCGGGGAGCTGTTTTTT
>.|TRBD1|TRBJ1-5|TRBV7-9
CASSTGQGHQPQHF
TGTGCCAGCAGCACCGGACAGGGACATCAGCCCCAGCATTTT
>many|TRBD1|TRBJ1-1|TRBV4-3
CASSPGTENTEAFF
TGCGCCAGCAGCCCCGGGACAGAGAACACTGAAGCTTTCTTT
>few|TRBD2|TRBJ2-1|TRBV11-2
CASSLLMPGGSYNEQFF
TGTGCCAGCAGCTTATTGATGCCGGGGGGCTCCTACAATGAGCAGTTCTTC
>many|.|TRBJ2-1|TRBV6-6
CASSPDSPDEQFF
TGTGCCAGCAGTCCCGACAGCCCGGATGAGCAGTTCTTC
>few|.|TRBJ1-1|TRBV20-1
CSARALDPPVSQAFF
TGCAGTGCTAGAGCTTTAGACCCTCCCGTCTCCCAAGCTTTCTTT
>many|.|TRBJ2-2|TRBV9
CASSVGAGWNTGELFF
TGTGCCAGCAGCGTAGGTGCGGGATGGAACACCGGGGAGCTGTTTTTT
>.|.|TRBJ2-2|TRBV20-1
CSVRFANTGELFF
TGCAGTGTTCGCTTCGCGAACACCGGGGAGCTGTTTTTT